A selection of T cell receptor beta chains follows, all from one sample in a study of shared T cell receptors in the human thymus. The repertoire was sequenced with immunoSEQ multiplex PCR; TCRdb's copy has only in-frame clones and lacks some. The repertoire holds hundreds of thousands of clones, with more than 75% as singletons. The same sample was also used in a study of human thymus T cells.

The sequenced sample consisted of thymocytes. Receptors were obtained from a boy less than two years old with a congenital heart defect. Both conserved end residues are part of each CDR3. Each record gives: D gene, J gene, clone size, V gene, CDR3 protein, CDR3 DNA. A D gene is named only where the DNA matches it firmly. Not all rows give a size; the values are once, few, many and, for expanded clones, a class.

TRBD1	TRBJ2-7	.	TRBV11-2	CASSFPAARDRVYEQYF	TGTGCCAGCAGCTTTCCAGCCGCCCGGGACAGGGTATACGAGCAGTACTTC
.	TRBJ2-5	.	TRBV7-7	CASSGTGETQYF	TGTGCTTCGAGTGGTACAGGAGAGACCCAGTACTTC
TRBD1	TRBJ1-2	once	TRBV6-1	CASRPRQGAYGYTF	TGTGCCAGCAGGCCCAGACAGGGGGCCTATGGCTACACCTTC
TRBD2	TRBJ2-5	.	TRBV7-8	CASSSPMDGGVQETQYF	TGTGCCAGCAGCTCTCCGATGGATGGGGGGGTCCAAGAGACCCAGTACTTC
.	TRBJ1-1	.	TRBV28	CASRSPGGPEDTEAFF	TGTGCCAGCAGATCCCCTGGAGGTCCTGAAGACACTGAAGCTTTCTTT
.	TRBJ1-2	.	TRBV27	CASSSRTESNYGYTF	TGTGCCAGCAGTTCGCGGACAGAGTCTAACTATGGCTACACCTTC
TRBD1	TRBJ2-2	once	TRBV6-1	CASSDRAYTGELFF	TGTGCCAGCAGCGACAGGGCCTACACCGGGGAGCTGTTTTTT
.	TRBJ2-1	.	TRBV29-1	CSVEVGESSYNEQFF	TGCAGCGTTGAAGTAGGGGAAAGCTCCTACAATGAGCAGTTCTTC
.	TRBJ1-5	.	TRBV19	CASSIFAREDQPQHF	TGTGCCAGTAGTATCTTCGCCAGGGAGGATCAGCCCCAGCATTTT
TRBD2	TRBJ2-7	.	TRBV30	CAWSGSGNYEQYF	TGTGCCTGGAGCGGGAGCGGGAACTACGAGCAGTACTTC
TRBD1	TRBJ2-7	.	TRBV4-3	CASSQVWDRGSPGYSEQYF	TGCGCCAGCAGCCAAGTGTGGGACAGGGGTAGCCCCGGTTACTCCGAGCAGTACTTC
.	TRBJ1-6	.	TRBV27	CASSLQYPIGRVNSPLHF	TGTGCCAGCAGTTTACAGTATCCGATCGGCAGGGTTAATTCACCCCTCCACTTT
TRBD2	TRBJ2-7	.	TRBV10-3	CAISKREGGAPYEQYF	TGTGCCATCAGTAAGCGGGAGGGGGGGGCCCCCTACGAGCAGTACTTC
TRBD1	TRBJ1-1	.	TRBV29-1	CSVIRDRGNTEAFF	TGCAGCGTTATTCGGGACAGGGGGAACACTGAAGCTTTCTTT
TRBD1	TRBJ2-5	.	TRBV28	CAGRPSLRDRGLGETQYF	TGTGCCGGCAGACCCTCCCTTAGGGACAGGGGGTTGGGAGAGACCCAGTACTTC
.	TRBJ2-1	.	TRBV10-3	CAIRPSVGWHSDEQFF	TGTGCCATCCGCCCTAGCGTTGGGTGGCACAGCGATGAGCAGTTCTTC
TRBD2	TRBJ2-1	once	TRBV4-3	CASSLRTSSWNEQFF	TGCGCCAGCAGCCTCAGGACTAGTAGTTGGAATGAGCAGTTCTTC
TRBD1	TRBJ1-1	.	TRBV19	CASSARGQTNTEAFF	TGTGCCAGTAGTGCAAGGGGACAGACAAACACTGAAGCTTTCTTT
.	TRBJ1-1	.	TRBV19	CASSPRWQRPEAFF	TGTGCCAGTAGCCCACGGTGGCAGCGTCCTGAAGCTTTCTTT
.	TRBJ2-7	.	TRBV14	CASSPDGSYEQYF	TGTGCCAGCAGCCCAGACGGCTCCTACGAGCAGTACTTC
.	TRBJ1-1	.	TRBV5-1	CASSPKALYDSEAFF	TGCGCCAGCAGTCCGAAGGCCCTCTATGACAGTGAAGCTTTCTTT
.	TRBJ2-7	.	TRBV9	CASSVAATVDEQYF	TGTGCCAGCAGCGTAGCAGCGACCGTTGACGAGCAGTACTTC
.	TRBJ2-1	.	TRBV30	CAWSVSVPLIYNEQFF	TGTGCCTGGAGTGTATCCGTCCCTCTAATTTACAATGAGCAGTTCTTC
.	TRBJ2-1	.	TRBV29-1	CSVVYNEQFF	TGCAGCGTTGTATACAATGAGCAGTTCTTC
.	TRBJ1-1	.	TRBV30	CAWSVHGQVEAFF	TGTGCCTGGAGTGTACATGGCCAGGTTGAAGCTTTCTTT
TRBD1	TRBJ1-5	few	TRBV18	CASSPTTGDDQPQHF	TGTGCCAGCTCACCGACTACAGGGGACGATCAGCCCCAGCATTTT
TRBD1	TRBJ2-2	.	TRBV6-5	CASKDRGFTGELFF	TGTGCCAGCAAGGACAGGGGGTTCACCGGGGAGCTGTTTTTT
.	TRBJ1-2	.	TRBV27	CASSLGGGWGYTF	TGTGCCAGCAGTTTGGGGGGAGGTTGGGGCTACACCTTC
TRBD1	TRBJ1-2	.	TRBV5-8	CASSLRGQNYGYTF	TGTGCCAGCAGCTTGCGGGGACAGAACTATGGCTACACCTTC
.	TRBJ2-3	.	TRBV27	CASSFPHTDTQYF	TGTGCCAGCAGTTTTCCACACACAGATACGCAGTATTTT
TRBD1	TRBJ2-3	.	TRBV18	CASSPTFGTGGDTQYF	TGTGCCAGCTCACCGACCTTTGGGACAGGGGGAGATACGCAGTATTTT
TRBD2	TRBJ2-5	.	TRBV7-2	CASSTPRVAGIPQETQYF	TGTGCCAGCAGCACCCCCCGGGTAGCGGGAATACCCCAAGAGACCCAGTACTTC